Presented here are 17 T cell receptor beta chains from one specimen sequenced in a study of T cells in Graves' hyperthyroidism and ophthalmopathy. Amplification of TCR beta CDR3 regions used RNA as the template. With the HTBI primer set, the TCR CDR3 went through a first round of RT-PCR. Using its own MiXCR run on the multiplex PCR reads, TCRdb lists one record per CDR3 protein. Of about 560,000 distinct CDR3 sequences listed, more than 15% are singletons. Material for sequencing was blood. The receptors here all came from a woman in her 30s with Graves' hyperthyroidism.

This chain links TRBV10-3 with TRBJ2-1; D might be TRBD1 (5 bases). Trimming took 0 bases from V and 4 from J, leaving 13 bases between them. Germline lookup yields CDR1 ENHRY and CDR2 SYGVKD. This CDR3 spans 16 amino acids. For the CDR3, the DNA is TGTGCCATCAGTGAGTCGCAGGGTTCCTGGTACAATGAGCAGTTCTTC. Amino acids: CAISESQGSWYNEQFF.

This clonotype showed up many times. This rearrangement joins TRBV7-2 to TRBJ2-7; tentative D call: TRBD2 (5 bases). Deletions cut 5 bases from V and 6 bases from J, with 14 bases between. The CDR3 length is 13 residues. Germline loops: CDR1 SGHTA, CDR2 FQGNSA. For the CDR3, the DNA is TGTGCCAGCAGCCCCAAGGGAGTCCTCGAGCAGTACTTC. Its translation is CASSPKGVLEQYF.

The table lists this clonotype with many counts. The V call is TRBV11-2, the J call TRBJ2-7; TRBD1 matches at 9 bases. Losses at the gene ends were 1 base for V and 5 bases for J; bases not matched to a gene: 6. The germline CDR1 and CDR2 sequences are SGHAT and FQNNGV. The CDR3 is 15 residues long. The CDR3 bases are TGTGCCAGCAGCTTAGGGACAGGGGATCGGCACGAGCAGTACTTC. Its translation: CASSLGTGDRHEQYF.

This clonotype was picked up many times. In DNA form, the CDR3 reads TGCGCCAGCAGCTTGGAAGGACAGGGGCCCTACACTGAAGCTTTCTTT. Translated: CASSLEGQGPYTEAFF. The genes are TRBV5-1 and TRBJ1-1, with TRBD1 identical over 9 bases. The J segment lost 3 bases and the V segment lost 0 bases, leaving 6 bases of the junction unmatched. This CDR3 is built from 16 residues. Per the germline V gene, CDR1 is SGHRS and CDR2 is YFSETQ.

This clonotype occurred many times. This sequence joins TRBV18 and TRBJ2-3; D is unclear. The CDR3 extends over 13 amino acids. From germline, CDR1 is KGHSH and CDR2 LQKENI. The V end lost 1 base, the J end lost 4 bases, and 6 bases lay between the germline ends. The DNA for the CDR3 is TGTGCCAGCTCACCACGAATCCCAGATACGCAGTATTTT. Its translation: CASSPRIPDTQYF.

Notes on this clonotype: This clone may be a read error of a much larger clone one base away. CDR3 nucleotides: TGTGTCTGGATGGGACCGAGCTCCTACAATGAGCAGTTCTTC. Translation gives CVWMGPSSYNEQFF. This chain uses TRBV30 with TRBJ2-1; possibly TRBD1 or TRBD2 for D (5 bases each). The CDR3 spans 14 residues. In germline, CDR1 is GTSNPN, CDR2 SVGIG (reference sequence). The full variable domain, in which reference TRBV30 and TRBJ2-1 provide the parts outside the CDR3, is SQTIHQWPATLVQPVGSPLSLECTVEGTSNPNLYWYRQAAGRGLQLLFYSVGIGQISSEVPQNLSASRPQDRQFILSSKKLLLSDSGFYLCVWMGPSSYNEQFFGPGTRLTVL.

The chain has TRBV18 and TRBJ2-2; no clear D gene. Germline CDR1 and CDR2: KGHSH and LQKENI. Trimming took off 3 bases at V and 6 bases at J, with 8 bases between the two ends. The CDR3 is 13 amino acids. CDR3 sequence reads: CASSPASAGELFF. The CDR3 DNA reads TGTGCCAGCTCACCCGCCTCCGCCGGGGAGCTGTTTTTT. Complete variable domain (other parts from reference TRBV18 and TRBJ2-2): NAGVMQNPRHLVRRRGQEARLRCSPMKGHSHVYWYRQLPEEGLKFMVYLQKENIIDESGMPKERFSAEFPKEGPSILRIQQVVRGDSAAYFCASSPASAGELFFGEGSRLTVL.

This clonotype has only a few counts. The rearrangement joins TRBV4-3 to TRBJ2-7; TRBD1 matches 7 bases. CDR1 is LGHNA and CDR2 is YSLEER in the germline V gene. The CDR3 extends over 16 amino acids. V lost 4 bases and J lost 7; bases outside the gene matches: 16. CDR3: CASSPTDRRYKGEQYF. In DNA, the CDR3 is TGCGCCAGCAGCCCCACGGACAGGAGGTATAAGGGGGAGCAGTACTTC.

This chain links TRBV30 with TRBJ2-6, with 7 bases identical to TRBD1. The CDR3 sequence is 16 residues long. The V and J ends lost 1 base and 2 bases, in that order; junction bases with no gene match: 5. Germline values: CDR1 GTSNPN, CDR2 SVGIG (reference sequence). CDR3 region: CAWSATGDPGANVLTF. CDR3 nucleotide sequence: TGTGCCTGGAGTGCCACAGGGGACCCTGGGGCCAACGTCCTGACTTTC.

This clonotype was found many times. The CDR3 sequence: CASSRLDSNYGYTF. The CDR3 nucleotides read TGTGCCAGCAGCCGATTGGACAGTAACTATGGCTACACCTTC. This chain connects TRBV7-2 to TRBJ1-2, with D perhaps matching TRBD1 (6 bases). This CDR3 is 14 amino acids long. The V end was cut by 5 bases, the J end by 1 base, with 11 bases between. Germline V gene data show CDR1 as SGHTA and CDR2 as FQGNSA. Combining the CDR3 with reference TRBV7-2 and TRBJ1-2 gives the whole variable domain GAGVSQSPSNKVTEKGKDVELRCDPISGHTALYWYRQSLGQGLEFLIYFQGNSAPDKSGLPSDRFSAERTGGSVSTLTIQRTQQEDSAVYLCASSRLDSNYGYTFGSGTRLTVV.

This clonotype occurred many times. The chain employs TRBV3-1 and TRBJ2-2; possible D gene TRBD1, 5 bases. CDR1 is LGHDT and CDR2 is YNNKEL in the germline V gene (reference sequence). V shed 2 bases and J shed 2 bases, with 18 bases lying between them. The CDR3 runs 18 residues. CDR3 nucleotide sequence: TGTGCCAGCAGCCAACTCGTCGACAGCAGCCCTAACACCGGGGAGCTGTTTTTT. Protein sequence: CASSQLVDSSPNTGELFF.

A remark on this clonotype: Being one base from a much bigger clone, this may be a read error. CDR3 residues: CSCSGAKNIQHF. The CDR3, as DNA: TGCAGTTGTTCCGGGGCCAAAAACATTCAGCACTTC. The V call is TRBV20-1, the J call TRBJ2-4, with D tentatively TRBD1 or TRBD2 (5 bases each). CDR3 length: 12 amino acids. CDR1 and CDR2 from the germline V gene are DFQATT and SNEGSKA (reference sequence).

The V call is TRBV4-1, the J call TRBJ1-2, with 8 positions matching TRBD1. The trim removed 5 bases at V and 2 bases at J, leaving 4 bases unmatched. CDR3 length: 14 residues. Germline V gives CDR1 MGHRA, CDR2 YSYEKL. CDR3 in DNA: TGCGCCAGCAGCTTCCGGGACAGGAACTATGGCTACACCTTC. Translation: CASSFRDRNYGYTF.

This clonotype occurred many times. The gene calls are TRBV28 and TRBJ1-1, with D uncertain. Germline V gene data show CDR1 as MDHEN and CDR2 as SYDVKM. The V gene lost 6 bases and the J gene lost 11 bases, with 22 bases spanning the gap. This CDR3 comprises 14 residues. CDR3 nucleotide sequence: TGTGCCAGCAGCTACCGGGCCCCATCAAGGACGGCTTTCTTT. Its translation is CASSYRAPSRTAFF.

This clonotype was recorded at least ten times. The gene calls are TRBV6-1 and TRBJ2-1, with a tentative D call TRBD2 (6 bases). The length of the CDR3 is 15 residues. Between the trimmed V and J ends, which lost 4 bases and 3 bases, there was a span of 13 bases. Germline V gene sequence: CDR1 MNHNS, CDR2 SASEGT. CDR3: CASSALGGDYNEQFF. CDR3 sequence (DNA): TGTGCCAGCAGTGCCCTCGGCGGGGACTACAATGAGCAGTTCTTC.

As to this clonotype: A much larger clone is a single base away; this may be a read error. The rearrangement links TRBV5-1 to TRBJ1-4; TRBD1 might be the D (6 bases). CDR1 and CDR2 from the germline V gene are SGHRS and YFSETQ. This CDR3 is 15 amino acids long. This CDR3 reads CASSLAAGAGEKPFF. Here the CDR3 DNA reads TGCGCCAGCAGCTTGGCCGCGGGGGCAGGTGAAAAACCGTTTTTT.

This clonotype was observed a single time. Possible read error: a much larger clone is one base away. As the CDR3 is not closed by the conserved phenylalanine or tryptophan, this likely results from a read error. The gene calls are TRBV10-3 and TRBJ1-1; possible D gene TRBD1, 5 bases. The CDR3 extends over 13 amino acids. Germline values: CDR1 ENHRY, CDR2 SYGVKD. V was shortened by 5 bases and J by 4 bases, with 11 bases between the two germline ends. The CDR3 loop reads CAISPRVATEAFS. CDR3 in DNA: TGTGCCATCAGTCCCAGGGTTGCCACTGAAGCTTTCTCT.